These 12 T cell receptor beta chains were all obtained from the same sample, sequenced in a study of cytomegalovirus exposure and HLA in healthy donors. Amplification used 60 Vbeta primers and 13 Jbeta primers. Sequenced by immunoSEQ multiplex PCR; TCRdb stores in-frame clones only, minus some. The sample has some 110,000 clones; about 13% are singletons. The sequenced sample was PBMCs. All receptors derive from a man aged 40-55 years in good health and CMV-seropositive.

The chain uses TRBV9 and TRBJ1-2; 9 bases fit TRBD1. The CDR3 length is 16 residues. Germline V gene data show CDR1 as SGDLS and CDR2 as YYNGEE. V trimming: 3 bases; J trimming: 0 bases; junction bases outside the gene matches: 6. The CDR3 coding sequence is TGTGCCAGCAGCGCCATCGGACAGGGGACTAACTATGGCTACACCTTC. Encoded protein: CASSAIGQGTNYGYTF.

The CDR3 DNA follows: TGTGCCAGTATGACAGGAGAGACCCAGTACTTC. Its protein product is CASMTGETQYF. This sequence joins TRBV19 and TRBJ2-5; D possibly corresponds to TRBD1 (6 bases). CDR1 and CDR2 from the germline V gene are LNHDA and SQIVND (reference sequence). The CDR3 contains 11 residues. The V gene lost 7 bases and the J gene lost 4 bases, with 7 bases spanning the gap. Supplemented by reference TRBV19 and TRBJ2-5, the full variable domain reads DGGITQSPKYLFRKEGQNVTLSCEQNLNHDAMYWYRQDPGQGLRLIYYSQIVNDFQKGDIAEGYSVSREKKESFPLTVTSAQKNPTAFYLCASMTGETQYFGPGTRLLVL.

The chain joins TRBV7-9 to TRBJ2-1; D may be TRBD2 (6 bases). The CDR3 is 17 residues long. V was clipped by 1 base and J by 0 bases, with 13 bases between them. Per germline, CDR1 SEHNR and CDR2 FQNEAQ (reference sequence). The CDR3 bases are TGTGCCAGCAGCTTAGGGACCGGACTACACTCCTACAATGAGCAGTTCTTC. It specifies CASSLGTGLHSYNEQFF.

CDR3 sequence (DNA): TGTGCCAGCAGCCAACAGGGTGACTATGGCTACACCTTC. Its protein is CASSQQGDYGYTF. This sequence joins TRBV11-2 and TRBJ1-2; D may be TRBD1 (6 bases). This CDR3 has 13 amino acids. Germline CDR1 SGHAT, CDR2 FQNNGV. V was shortened by 5 bases and J by 3 bases, with 10 bases between the two germline ends.

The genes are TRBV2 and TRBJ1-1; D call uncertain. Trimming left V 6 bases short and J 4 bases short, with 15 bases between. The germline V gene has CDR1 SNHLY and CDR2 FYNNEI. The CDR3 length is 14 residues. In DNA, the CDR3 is TGTGCCAGCAGCGAGGGCCACTATTCCACTGAAGCTTTCTTT. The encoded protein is CASSEGHYSTEAFF.

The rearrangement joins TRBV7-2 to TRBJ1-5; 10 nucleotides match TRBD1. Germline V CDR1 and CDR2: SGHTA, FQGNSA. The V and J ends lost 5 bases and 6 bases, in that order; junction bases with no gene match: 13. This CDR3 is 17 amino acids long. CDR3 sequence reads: CASSQWDRGVGGQPQHF. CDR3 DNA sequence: TGTGCCAGCAGCCAGTGGGACAGGGGAGTCGGTGGTCAGCCCCAGCATTTT.

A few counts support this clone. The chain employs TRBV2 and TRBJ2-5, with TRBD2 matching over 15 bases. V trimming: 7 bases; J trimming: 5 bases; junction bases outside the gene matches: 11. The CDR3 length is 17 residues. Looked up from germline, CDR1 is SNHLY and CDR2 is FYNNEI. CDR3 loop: CASTLGLAGGGVETQYF. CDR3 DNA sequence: TGTGCCAGCACCCTTGGACTAGCGGGAGGGGGGGTCGAGACCCAGTACTTC.

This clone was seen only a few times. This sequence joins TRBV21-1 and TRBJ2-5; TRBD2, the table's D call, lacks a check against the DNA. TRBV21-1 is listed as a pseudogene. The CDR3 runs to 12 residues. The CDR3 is CAPSLDQETQYF. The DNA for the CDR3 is TGTGCCCCAAGTCTAGACCAAGAGACCCAGTACTTC.

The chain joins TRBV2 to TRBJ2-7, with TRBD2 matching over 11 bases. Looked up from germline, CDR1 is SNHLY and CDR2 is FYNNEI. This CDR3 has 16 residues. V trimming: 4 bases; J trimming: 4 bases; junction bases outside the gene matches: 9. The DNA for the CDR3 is TGTGCCAGCAGTGCTCTAACTAGCGGGAGAGGGTACGAGCAGTACTTC. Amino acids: CASSALTSGRGYEQYF.

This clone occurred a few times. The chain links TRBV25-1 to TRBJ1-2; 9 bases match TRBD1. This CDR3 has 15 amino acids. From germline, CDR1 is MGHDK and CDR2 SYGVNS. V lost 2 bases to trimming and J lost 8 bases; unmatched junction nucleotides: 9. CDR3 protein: CASSEEGQGTKGYTF. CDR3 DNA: TGTGCCAGCAGTGAAGAGGGACAGGGAACGAAGGGCTACACCTTC.

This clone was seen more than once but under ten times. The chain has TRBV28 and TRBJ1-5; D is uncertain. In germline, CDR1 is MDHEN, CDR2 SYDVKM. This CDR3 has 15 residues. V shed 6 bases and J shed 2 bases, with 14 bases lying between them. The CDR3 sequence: CASRPGVLGNQPQHF. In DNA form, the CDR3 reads TGTGCCAGCAGACCCGGAGTATTGGGCAATCAGCCCCAGCATTTT.

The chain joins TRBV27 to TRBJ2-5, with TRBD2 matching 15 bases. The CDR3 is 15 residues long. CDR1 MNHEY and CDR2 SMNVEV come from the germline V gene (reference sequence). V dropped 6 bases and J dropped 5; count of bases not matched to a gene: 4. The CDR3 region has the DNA TGTGCCAGCAGGTCTGGGACTAGCGGGAGGGAGACCCAGTACTTC. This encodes CASRSGTSGRETQYF.